This record covers a single T cell receptor (beta chain). Clones were read by immunoSEQ multiplex PCR, and TCRdb kept only the in-frame ones, dropping some. The sample records 200,000 to 250,000 clones, over 80% being singletons. The data were obtained in a study of blood T cell repertoires in COVID-19. About the research overall: PBMCs, B-cell-depleted T cells, or T cells were the source of the cDNA or gDNA that made up the material.

The CDR3 is 15 residues long. After removal of 3 bases from V and 2 bases from J, the junction contained 9 bases not matched to a gene. CDR1 is SQVTM, CDR2 ANQGSEA, per germline. This sequence was found in a woman in her 30s with COVID-19, enrolled during active disease. Sequencing used peripheral blood. This rearrangement joins TRBV29-1 to TRBJ2-7; 8 bases agree with TRBD1. DNA for the CDR3: TGCAGCGTTGAGAGCGGACAGGGTTTCCCCTACGAGCAGTACTTC. The encoded protein is CSVESGQGFPYEQYF.